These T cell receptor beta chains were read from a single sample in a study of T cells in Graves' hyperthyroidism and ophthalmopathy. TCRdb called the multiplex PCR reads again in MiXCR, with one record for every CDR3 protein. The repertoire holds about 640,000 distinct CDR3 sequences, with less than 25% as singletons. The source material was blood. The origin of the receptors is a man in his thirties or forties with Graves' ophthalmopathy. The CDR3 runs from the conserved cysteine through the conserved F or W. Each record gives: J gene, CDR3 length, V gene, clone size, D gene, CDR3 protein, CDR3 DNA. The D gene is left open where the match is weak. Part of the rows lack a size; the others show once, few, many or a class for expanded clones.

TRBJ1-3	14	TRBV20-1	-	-	CSAIDRTSGNTIYF	TGCAGTGCTATCGACCGGACCTCTGGAAACACCATATATTTT
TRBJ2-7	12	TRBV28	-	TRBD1	CASSPRQGEQYF	TGTGCCAGCAGTCCCCGACAGGGCGAGCAGTACTTC
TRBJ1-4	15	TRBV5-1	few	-	CASSRYGKGNEKLFF	TGCGCCAGCAGCCGTTATGGGAAGGGGAATGAAAAACTGTTTTTT
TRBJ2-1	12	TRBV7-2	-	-	CASLSGGNEQFF	TGTGCCAGTCTCTCAGGTGGGAATGAGCAGTTCTTC
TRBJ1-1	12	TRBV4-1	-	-	CASTSGRAEAFF	TGCGCCAGCACTTCGGGGCGGGCTGAAGCTTTCTTT
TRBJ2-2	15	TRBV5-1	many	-	CASSLELANTGELFF	TGCGCCAGCAGCTTGGAGCTGGCGAACACCGGGGAGCTGTTTTTT
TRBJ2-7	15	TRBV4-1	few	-	CASSPAGLSSYEQYF	TGCGCCAGCAGCCCGGCGGGACTTAGCTCCTACGAGCAGTACTTC
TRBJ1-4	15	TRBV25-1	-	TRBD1	CASSELTGLGEKLFF	TGTGCCAGCAGTGAACTGACAGGGTTGGGCGAAAAACTGTTTTTT
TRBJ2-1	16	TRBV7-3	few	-	CASSLSGAGVGNEQFF	TGTGCCAGCAGCTTAAGTGGTGCTGGGGTGGGAAATGAGCAGTTCTTC
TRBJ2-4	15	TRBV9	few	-	CASSPPDGDKNIQYF	TGTGCCAGCAGCCCTCCAGACGGGGACAAAAACATTCAGTACTTC
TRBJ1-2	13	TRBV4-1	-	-	CASSQDSGDGYTF	TGCGCCAGCAGCCAAGATTCAGGAGATGGCTACACCTTC
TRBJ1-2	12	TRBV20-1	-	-	CSAKVLGYGYTF	TGCAGTGCGAAAGTCCTAGGCTATGGCTACACCTTC
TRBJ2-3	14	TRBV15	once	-	CATTKGGFTDTQYF	TGTGCCACCACTAAGGGGGGATTTACAGATACGCAGTATTTT
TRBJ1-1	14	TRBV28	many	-	CASSSTIGSTEAFF	TGTGCCAGCAGTTCCACCATAGGGAGCACTGAAGCTTTCTTT
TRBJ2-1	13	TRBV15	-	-	CATSRDRRAEQFF	TGTGCCACCAGCAGAGATAGGAGAGCCGAGCAGTTCTTC
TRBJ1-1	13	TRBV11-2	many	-	CASSWTENTEAFF	TGTGCCAGCAGCTGGACAGAAAACACTGAAGCTTTCTTT
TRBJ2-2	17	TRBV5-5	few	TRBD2	CASSLDLWEGNTGELFF	TGTGCCAGCAGCTTGGATCTCTGGGAGGGGAACACCGGGGAGCTGTTTTTT
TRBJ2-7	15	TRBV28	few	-	CASSLEQGRSYEQYF	TGTGCCAGCAGTTTGGAACAGGGTAGGTCCTACGAGCAGTACTTC
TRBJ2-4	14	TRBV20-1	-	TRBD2	CSAVAGLAKNIQYF	TGCAGTGCCGTAGCGGGATTAGCCAAAAACATTCAGTACTTC
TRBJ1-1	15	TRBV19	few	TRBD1	CASSPARGLNTEAFF	TGTGCCAGTAGTCCTGCCAGGGGGTTGAACACTGAAGCTTTCTTT
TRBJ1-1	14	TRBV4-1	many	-	CASSQGVTNTEAFF	TGCGCCAGCAGCCAAGGGGTGACGAACACTGAAGCTTTCTTT
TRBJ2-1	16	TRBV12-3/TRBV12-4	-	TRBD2	CAISQLAGVTYNEQFF	TGTGCCATCAGTCAACTAGCGGGAGTAACCTACAATGAGCAGTTCTTC
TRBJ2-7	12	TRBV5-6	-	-	CASSLYDTEQYF	TGTGCCAGCAGCTTGTACGACACCGAGCAGTACTTC
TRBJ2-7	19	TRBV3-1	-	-	CASSGGPYFGLAFSYEQYF	TGTGCCAGCAGCGGAGGCCCCTATTTCGGGCTAGCTTTTTCCTACGAGCAGTACTTC
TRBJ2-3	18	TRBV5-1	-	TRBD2	CASSPIPPPGLGTDTQYF	TGCGCCAGCAGCCCCATACCCCCTCCGGGACTAGGGACAGATACGCAGTATTTT
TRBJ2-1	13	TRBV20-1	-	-	CSARDHKPDEQFF	TGCAGTGCCAGAGATCATAAACCGGATGAGCAGTTCTTC
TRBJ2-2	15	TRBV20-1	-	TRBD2	CSALGSLAGAGELFF	TGCAGTGCCCTAGGTTCACTAGCGGGGGCCGGGGAGCTGTTTTTT
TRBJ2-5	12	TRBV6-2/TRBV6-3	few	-	CASSYSGGTQYF	TGTGCCAGCAGTTACTCAGGAGGGACCCAGTACTTC
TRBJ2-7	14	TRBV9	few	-	CASSAAGSGYEQYF	TGTGCCAGCAGTGCCGCGGGGTCGGGCTACGAGCAGTACTTC
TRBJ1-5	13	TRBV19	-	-	CASSIGFYQPQHF	TGTGCCAGTAGTATAGGTTTCTATCAGCCCCAGCATTTT
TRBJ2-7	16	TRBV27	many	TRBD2	CASSLGLAGGTYEQYF	TGTGCCAGCAGTCTGGGACTAGCGGGAGGTACCTACGAGCAGTACTTC
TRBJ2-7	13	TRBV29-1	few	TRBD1	CSAGGQGGYEQYF	TGCAGCGCCGGCGGACAGGGGGGTTACGAGCAGTACTTC
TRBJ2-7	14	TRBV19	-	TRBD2	CASRRTSTSYEQYF	TGTGCCAGTAGACGGACTAGTACCTCCTACGAGCAGTACTTC
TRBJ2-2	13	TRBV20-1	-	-	CSAKTGDTGELFF	TGCAGTGCTAAAACGGGGGACACCGGGGAGCTGTTTTTT
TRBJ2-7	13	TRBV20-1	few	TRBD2	CSARVPGGGEQYF	TGCAGTGCTAGAGTCCCGGGGGGGGGGGAGCAGTACTTC
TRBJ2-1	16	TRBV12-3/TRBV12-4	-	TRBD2	CASSPLGAGGRNEQFF	TGTGCCAGCAGTCCTTTGGGAGCGGGAGGGCGGAATGAGCAGTTCTTC
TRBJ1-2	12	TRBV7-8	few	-	CASSSTPRGYTF	TGTGCCAGCAGCTCTACTCCCCGTGGCTACACCTTC
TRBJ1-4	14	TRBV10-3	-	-	CAISEGRSNEKLFF	TGTGCCATCAGTGAGGGCAGGAGTAATGAAAAACTGTTTTTT
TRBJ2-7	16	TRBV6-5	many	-	CASSYSRGLSSYEQYF	TGTGCCAGCAGTTACTCGAGAGGACTCAGCTCCTACGAGCAGTACTTC
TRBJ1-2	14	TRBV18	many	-	CASSQGATNYGYTF	TGTGCCAGCTCACAAGGGGCAACTAACTATGGCTACACCTTC
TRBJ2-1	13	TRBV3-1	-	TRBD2	CASSQDWGLYPFF	TGTGCCAGCAGCCAAGATTGGGGACTATACCCGTTCTTC
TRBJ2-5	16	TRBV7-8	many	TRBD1	CASSSRTGKGEETQYF	TGTGCCAGCAGCTCCCGGACAGGGAAAGGGGAAGAGACCCAGTACTTC
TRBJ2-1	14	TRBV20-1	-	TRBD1	CSAPGQDTYNEQFF	TGCAGTGCGCCGGGACAGGATACCTACAATGAGCAGTTCTTC
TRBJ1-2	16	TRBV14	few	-	CASSQEWQGSNYGYTF	TGTGCCAGCAGCCAAGAGTGGCAGGGCTCCAACTATGGCTACACCTTC
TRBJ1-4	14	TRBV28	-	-	CASSLGGGGGKLFF	TGTGCCAGCAGTTTGGGGGGGGGGGGGGGAAAACTGTTTTTT
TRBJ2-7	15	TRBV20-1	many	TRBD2	CSARPLAERFYEQYF	TGCAGTGCTAGACCACTAGCGGAACGATTCTACGAGCAGTACTTC
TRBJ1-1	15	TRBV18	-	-	CASSHPGRVNGEAFF	TGTGCCAGCTCACATCCGGGACGGGTTAACGGTGAAGCTTTCTTT
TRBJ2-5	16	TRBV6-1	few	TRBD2	CASRTGTSGRGETQYF	TGTGCCAGCAGGACCGGGACTAGCGGGAGGGGAGAGACCCAGTACTTC
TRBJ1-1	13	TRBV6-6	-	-	CASSYSTRGEAFF	TGTGCCAGCAGTTACTCTACGCGGGGTGAAGCTTTCTTT
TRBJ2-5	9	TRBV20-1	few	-	CSARETQYF	TGCAGTGCCCGGGAGACCCAGTACTTC
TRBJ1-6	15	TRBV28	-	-	CASSPSVGPNSPLHF	TGTGCCAGCAGCCCATCCGTTGGCCCTAATTCACCCCTCCACTTT
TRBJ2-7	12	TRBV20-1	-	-	CSANPELYEQYF	TGCAGTGCTAATCCCGAACTCTACGAGCAGTACTTC
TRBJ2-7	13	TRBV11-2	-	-	CASSLLQPYEQYF	TGTGCCAGCAGCTTACTACAGCCCTACGAGCAGTACTTC